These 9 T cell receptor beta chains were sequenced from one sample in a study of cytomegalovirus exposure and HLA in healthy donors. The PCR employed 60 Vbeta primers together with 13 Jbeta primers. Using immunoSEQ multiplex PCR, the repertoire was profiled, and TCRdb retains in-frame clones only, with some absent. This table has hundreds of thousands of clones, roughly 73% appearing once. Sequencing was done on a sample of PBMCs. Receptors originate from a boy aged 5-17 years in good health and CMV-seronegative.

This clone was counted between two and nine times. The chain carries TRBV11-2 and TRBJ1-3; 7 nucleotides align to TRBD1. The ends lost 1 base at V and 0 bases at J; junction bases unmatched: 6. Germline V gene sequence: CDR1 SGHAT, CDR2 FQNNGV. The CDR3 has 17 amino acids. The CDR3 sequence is CASSLAGGTVSGNTIYF. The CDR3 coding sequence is TGTGCCAGCAGCTTAGCAGGGGGGACGGTCTCTGGAAACACCATATATTTT.

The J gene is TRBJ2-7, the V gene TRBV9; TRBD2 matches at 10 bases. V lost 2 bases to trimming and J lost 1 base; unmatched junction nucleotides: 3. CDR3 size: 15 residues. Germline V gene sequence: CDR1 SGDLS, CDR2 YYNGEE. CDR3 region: CASSVGLAESYEQYF. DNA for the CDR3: TGTGCCAGCAGCGTCGGACTAGCGGAGTCCTACGAGCAGTACTTC.

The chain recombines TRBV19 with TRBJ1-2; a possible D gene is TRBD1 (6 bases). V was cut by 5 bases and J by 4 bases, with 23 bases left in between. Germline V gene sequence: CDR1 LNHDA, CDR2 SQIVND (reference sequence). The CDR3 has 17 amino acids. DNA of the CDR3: TGTGCCAGTAGTCCAAGGACAGTGACAACCCCCTTCTATGGCTACACCTTC. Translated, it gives CASSPRTVTTPFYGYTF. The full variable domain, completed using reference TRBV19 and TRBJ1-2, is DGGITQSPKYLFRKEGQNVTLSCEQNLNHDAMYWYRQDPGQGLRLIYYSQIVNDFQKGDIAEGYSVSREKKESFPLTVTSAQKNPTAFYLCASSPRTVTTPFYGYTFGSGTRLTVV.

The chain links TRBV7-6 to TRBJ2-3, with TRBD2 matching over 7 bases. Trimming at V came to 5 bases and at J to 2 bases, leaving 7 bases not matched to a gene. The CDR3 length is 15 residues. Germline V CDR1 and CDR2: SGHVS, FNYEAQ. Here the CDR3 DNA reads TGTGCCAGCAGCCGGGCTAGCGGATTCACAGATACGCAGTATTTT. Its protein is CASSRASGFTDTQYF.

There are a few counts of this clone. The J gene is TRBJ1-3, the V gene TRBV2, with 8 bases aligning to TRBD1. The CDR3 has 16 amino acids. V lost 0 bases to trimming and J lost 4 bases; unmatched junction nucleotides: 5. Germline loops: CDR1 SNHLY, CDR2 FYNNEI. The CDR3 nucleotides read TGTGCCAGCAGTGAAGCGTGGGGGGACAGGGGAAACACCATATATTTT. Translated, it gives CASSEAWGDRGNTIYF. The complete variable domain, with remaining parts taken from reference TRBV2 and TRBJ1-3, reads EPEVTQTPSHQVTQMGQEVILRCVPISNHLYFYWYRQILGQKVEFLVSFYNNEISEKSEIFDDQFSVERPDGSNFTLKIRSTKLEDSAMYFCASSEAWGDRGNTIYFGEGSWLTVV.

The chain's CDR3 is CASSLQGGETQYF. The CDR3 nucleotides read TGTGCCAGCAGCTTGCAGGGTGGGGAGACCCAGTACTTC. This chain connects TRBV5-4 to TRBJ2-5; D possibly corresponds to TRBD1 (5 bases). This CDR3 has 13 amino acids. V lost 1 base, J lost 5 bases, and 9 bases lay in between. CDR1 is SGHNT and CDR2 is YYREEE in the germline V gene (reference sequence).

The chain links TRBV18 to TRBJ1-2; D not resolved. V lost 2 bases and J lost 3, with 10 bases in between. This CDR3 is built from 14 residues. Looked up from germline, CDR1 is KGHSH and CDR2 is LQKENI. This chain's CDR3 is CASSPREADYGYTF. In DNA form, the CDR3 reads TGTGCCAGCTCACCAAGGGAGGCGGACTATGGCTACACCTTC.

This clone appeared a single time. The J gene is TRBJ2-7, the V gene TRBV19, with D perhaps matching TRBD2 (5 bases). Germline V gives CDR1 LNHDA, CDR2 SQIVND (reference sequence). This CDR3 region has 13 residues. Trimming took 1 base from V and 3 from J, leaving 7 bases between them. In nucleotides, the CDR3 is TGTGCCAGTAGTATAGGCCGGGGCTACGAGCAGTACTTC. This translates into CASSIGRGYEQYF.

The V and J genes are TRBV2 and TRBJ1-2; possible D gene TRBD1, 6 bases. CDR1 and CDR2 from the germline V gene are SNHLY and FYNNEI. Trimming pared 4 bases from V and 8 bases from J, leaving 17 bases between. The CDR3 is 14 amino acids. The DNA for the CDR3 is TGTGCCAGCAGTGTTAACAGGGCCCCTGAGGGCTACACCTTC. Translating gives CASSVNRAPEGYTF.